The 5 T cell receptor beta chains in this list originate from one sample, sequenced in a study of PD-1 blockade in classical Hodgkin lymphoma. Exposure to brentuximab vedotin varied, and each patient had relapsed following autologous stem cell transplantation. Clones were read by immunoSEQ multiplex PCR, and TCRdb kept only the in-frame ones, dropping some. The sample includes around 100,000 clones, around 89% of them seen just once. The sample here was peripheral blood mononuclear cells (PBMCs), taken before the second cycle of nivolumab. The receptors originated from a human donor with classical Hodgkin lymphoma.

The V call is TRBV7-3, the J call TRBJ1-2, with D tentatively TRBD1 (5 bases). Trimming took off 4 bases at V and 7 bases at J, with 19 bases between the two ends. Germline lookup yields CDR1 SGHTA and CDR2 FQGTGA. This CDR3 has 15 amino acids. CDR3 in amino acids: CASSSAYPGVLGYTF. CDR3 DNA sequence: TGTGCCAGCAGCTCCGCCTACCCGGGGGTTCTTGGCTACACCTTC.

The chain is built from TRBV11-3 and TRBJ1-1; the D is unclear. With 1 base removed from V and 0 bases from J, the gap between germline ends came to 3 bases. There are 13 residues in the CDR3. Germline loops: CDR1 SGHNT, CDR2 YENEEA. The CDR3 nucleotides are TGTGCCAGCAGCTTAGCTTTGAACACTGAAGCTTTCTTT. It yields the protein CASSLALNTEAFF.

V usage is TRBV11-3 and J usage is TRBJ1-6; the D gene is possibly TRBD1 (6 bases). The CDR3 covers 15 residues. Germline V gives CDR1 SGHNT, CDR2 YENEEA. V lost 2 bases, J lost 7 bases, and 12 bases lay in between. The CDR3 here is CASSLRRTENSPLHF. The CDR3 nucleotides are TGTGCCAGCAGCTTACGGCGGACAGAAAATTCACCCCTCCACTTT.

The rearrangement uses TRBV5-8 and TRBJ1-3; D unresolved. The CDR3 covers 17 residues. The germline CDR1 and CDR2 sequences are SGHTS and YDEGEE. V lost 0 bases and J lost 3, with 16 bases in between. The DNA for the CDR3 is TGTGCCAGCAGCTTGGGCGCGGGGAGGTTAAGTGGAAACACCATATATTTT. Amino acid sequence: CASSLGAGRLSGNTIYF.

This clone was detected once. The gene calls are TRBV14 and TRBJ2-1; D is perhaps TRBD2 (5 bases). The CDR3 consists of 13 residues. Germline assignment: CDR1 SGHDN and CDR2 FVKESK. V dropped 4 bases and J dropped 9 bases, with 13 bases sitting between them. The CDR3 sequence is CASSRSLASEQFF. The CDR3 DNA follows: TGTGCCAGCAGCCGTTCTCTAGCCAGTGAGCAGTTCTTC.